This is a list of T cell receptor beta chains from one sample in a study of vaccination effects on CD4 cells after COVID-19. Antigen specificity for these receptors is unknown. Only in-frame clones appear in the TCRdb table, and some are missing; sequencing was by immunoSEQ multiplex PCR. The sample yields 40,000 to 50,000 clones, around 74% seen once. The specimen comprised CD4+ T cells from PBMCs cultured with HCoV-OC43 spike peptides, sampled after COVID-19 vaccination. The receptors originated from a human donor who received a COVID-19 vaccine. CDR3s include the opening cysteine and the closing phenylalanine or tryptophan. Each record gives: CDR3 length, clone size, D gene, J gene, V gene, CDR3 protein, CDR3 DNA. The D gene is left open where the match is weak. Size is stated for part of the rows, as once, few or many counts, or as a class when the clone is expanded.

length: 16; size: NA; D: NA; J: TRBJ1-2; V: TRBV5-6; CDR3: CASSPAGGFGAYGYTF; DNA: TGTGCCAGCAGCCCGGCGGGGGGATTCGGGGCCTATGGCTACACCTTC
length: 13; size: NA; D: TRBD1; J: TRBJ2-1; V: TRBV11-3; CDR3: CASSVDRGGEQFF; DNA: TGTGCCAGCAGCGTAGACAGGGGCGGTGAGCAGTTCTTC
length: 16; size: NA; D: TRBD2; J: TRBJ2-2; V: TRBV19; CDR3: CASSKTSGGITGELFF; DNA: TGTGCCAGTAGTAAGACTAGCGGGGGGATCACCGGGGAGCTGTTTTTT
length: 14; size: NA; D: NA; J: TRBJ2-7; V: TRBV5-6; CDR3: CASAPWPADYEQYF; DNA: TGTGCCAGCGCCCCCTGGCCAGCTGACTACGAGCAGTACTTC
length: 18; size: NA; D: NA; J: TRBJ2-1; V: TRBV19; CDR3: CASSKGFWGWRTENEQFF; DNA: TGTGCCAGTAGTAAGGGGTTTTGGGGGTGGCGAACCGAGAATGAGCAGTTCTTC
length: 19; size: NA; D: TRBD2; J: TRBJ2-5; V: TRBV6-6; CDR3: CASTRRATSGSLRRETQYF; DNA: TGTGCCAGCACTCGCCGGGCGACTAGCGGGAGTTTAAGGAGAGAGACCCAGTACTTC
length: 14; size: once; D: TRBD1; J: TRBJ1-2; V: TRBV6-5; CDR3: CASGAPGQGSGYTF; DNA: TGTGCCAGCGGAGCCCCGGGACAGGGCTCTGGCTACACCTTC
length: 14; size: NA; D: NA; J: TRBJ1-3; V: TRBV11-3; CDR3: CASSLRGTGNTIYF; DNA: TGTGCCAGCAGCTTACGGGGAACTGGAAACACCATATATTTT
length: 13; size: NA; D: NA; J: TRBJ1-1; V: TRBV2; CDR3: CASGRVENTEAFF; DNA: TGTGCCAGTGGACGGGTGGAGAACACTGAAGCTTTCTTT
length: 15; size: NA; D: TRBD1; J: TRBJ1-1; V: TRBV6-5; CDR3: CASRPDRVSNTEAFF; DNA: TGTGCCAGCAGACCCGACAGGGTATCGAACACTGAAGCTTTCTTT
length: 12; size: NA; D: NA; J: TRBJ2-2; V: TRBV2; CDR3: CASSGYTGELFF; DNA: TGTGCCAGCAGTGGTTATACCGGGGAGCTGTTTTTT
length: 16; size: few; D: NA; J: TRBJ2-2; V: TRBV5-8; CDR3: CASSLADFLNTGELFF; DNA: TGTGCCAGCAGCTTGGCAGACTTCTTGAACACCGGGGAGCTGTTTTTT
length: 16; size: NA; D: TRBD1; J: TRBJ1-2; V: TRBV4-1; CDR3: CASSQDGGQGSYGYTF; DNA: TGCGCCAGCAGCCAAGATGGGGGACAGGGTTCCTATGGCTACACCTTC
length: 14; size: NA; D: TRBD1; J: TRBJ1-2; V: TRBV5-5; CDR3: CASSSPQQGDGYTF; DNA: TGTGCCAGCAGCTCGCCTCAACAGGGGGATGGCTACACCTTC
length: 19; size: NA; D: NA; J: TRBJ1-2; V: TRBV5-6; CDR3: CASSLEGWAAPRNDYGYTF; DNA: TGTGCCAGCAGCTTGGAAGGATGGGCAGCCCCTCGAAACGACTATGGCTACACCTTC
length: 14; size: NA; D: TRBD1; J: TRBJ1-2; V: TRBV29-1; CDR3: CSAYLGTVNYGYTF; DNA: TGCAGCGCGTACCTTGGGACAGTTAACTATGGCTACACCTTC
length: 16; size: NA; D: TRBD1; J: TRBJ1-2; V: TRBV4-2; CDR3: CASSQEGTGAGGGYTF; DNA: TGTGCCAGCAGCCAAGAAGGGACAGGTGCCGGAGGTGGCTACACCTTC
length: 14; size: NA; D: NA; J: TRBJ1-3; V: TRBV9; CDR3: CASSVGRSGNTIYF; DNA: TGTGCCAGCAGCGTAGGTAGATCCGGAAACACCATATATTTT